This T cell receptor (beta chain) was sequenced during a study of identical twins. This CDR3 is built from 17 residues. The junction had 14 bases not matched to a gene; V was cut back by 2 bases and J by 9 bases. Germline lookup yields CDR1 SGHAT and CDR2 FQNNGV. This clonotype has more than one count but fewer than ten. Via MiXCR, TCRdb re-called the 5' RACE reads, giving one row per CDR3 protein. The sample consists of nearly 900,000 distinct CDR3 sequences, 12% of them appearing once. The sample was also linked to a second study, of yellow fever vaccine responses in identical twins.

The chain couples TRBV11-2 to TRBJ2-1; 9 bases line up with TRBD2. This sequence was found in a young woman in good health. The sample consisted of PBMCs. The CDR3 nucleotides are TGTGCCAGCAGCTTATCTCTGGCGGGGGGGCGGGCGGTTGAGCAGTTCTTC. Encoded protein: CASSLSLAGGRAVEQFF.